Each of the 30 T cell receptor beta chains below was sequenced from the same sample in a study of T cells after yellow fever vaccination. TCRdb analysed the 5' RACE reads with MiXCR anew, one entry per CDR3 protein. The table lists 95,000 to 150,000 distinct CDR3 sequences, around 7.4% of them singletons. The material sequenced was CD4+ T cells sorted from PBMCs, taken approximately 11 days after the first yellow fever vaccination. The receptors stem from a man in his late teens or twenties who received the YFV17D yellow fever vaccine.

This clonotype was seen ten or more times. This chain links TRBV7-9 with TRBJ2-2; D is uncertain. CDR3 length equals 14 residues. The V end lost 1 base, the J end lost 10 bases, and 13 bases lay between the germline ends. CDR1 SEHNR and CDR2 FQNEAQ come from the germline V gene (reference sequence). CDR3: CASSLEALSEELFF. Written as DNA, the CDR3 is TGTGCCAGCAGCTTAGAGGCTCTTTCGGAGGAGCTGTTTTTT.

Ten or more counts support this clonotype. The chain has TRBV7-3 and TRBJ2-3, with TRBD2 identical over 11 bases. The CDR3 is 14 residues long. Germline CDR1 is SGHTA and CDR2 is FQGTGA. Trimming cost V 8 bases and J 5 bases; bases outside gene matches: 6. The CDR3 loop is CASSSGGRVDTQYF. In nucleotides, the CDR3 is TGTGCCAGCTCTAGCGGGGGGCGCGTAGATACGCAGTATTTT.

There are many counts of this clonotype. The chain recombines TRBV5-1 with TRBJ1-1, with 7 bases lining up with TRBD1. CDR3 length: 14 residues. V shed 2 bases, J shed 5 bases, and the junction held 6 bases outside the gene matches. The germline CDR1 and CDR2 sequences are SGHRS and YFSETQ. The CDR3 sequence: CASSFTAGGTEAFF. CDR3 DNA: TGCGCCAGCAGCTTTACAGCAGGGGGAACTGAAGCTTTCTTT.

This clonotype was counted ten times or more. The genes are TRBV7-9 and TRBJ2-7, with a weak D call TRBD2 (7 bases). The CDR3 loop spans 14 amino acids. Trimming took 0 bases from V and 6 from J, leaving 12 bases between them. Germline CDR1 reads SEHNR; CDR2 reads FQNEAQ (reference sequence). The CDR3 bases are TGTGCCAGCAGCTTAGCCGGGGGGCTGGGCGAGCAGTACTTC. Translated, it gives CASSLAGGLGEQYF.

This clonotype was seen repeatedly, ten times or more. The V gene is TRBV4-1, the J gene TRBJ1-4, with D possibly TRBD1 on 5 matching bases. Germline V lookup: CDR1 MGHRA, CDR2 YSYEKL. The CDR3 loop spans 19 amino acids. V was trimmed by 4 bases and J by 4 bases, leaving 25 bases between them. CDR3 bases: TGCGCCAGCAGCCGGCGGGCAGGGTCATCGTTGGTCTATAATGAAAAACTGTTTTTT. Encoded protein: CASSRRAGSSLVYNEKLFF.

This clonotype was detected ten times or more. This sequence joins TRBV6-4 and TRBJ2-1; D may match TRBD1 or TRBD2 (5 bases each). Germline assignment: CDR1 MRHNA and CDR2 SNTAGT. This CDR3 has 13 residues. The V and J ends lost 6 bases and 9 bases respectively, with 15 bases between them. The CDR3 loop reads CASSSRGPGEQFF. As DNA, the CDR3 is TGTGCCAGCAGCAGCCGGGGCCCGGGTGAGCAGTTCTTC.

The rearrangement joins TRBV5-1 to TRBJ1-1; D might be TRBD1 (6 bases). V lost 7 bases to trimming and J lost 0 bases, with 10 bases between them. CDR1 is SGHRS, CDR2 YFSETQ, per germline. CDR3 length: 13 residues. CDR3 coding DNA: TGCGCCAGCCGAGAGGGGGTGAACACTGAAGCTTTCTTT. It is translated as CASREGVNTEAFF.

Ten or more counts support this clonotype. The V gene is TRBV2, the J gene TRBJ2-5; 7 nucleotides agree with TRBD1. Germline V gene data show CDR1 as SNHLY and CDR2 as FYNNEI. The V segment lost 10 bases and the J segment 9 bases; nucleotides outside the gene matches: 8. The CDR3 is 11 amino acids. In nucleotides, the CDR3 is TGTGCCACCAGGGGGAGTAAGGCCCAGTACTTC. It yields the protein CATRGSKAQYF.

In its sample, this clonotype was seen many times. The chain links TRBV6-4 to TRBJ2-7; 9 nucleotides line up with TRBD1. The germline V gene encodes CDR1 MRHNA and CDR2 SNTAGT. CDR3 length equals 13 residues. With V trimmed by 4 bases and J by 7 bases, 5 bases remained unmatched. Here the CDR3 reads CASSGDREDEQYV. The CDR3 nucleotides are TGTGCCAGCAGTGGGGACAGGGAGGATGAGCAGTACGTC.

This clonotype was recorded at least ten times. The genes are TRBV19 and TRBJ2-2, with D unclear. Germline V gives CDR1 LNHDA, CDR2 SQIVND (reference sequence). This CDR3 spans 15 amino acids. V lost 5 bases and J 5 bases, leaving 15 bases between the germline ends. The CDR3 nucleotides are TGTGCCAGTAGTTCGGTTCAGGTTGTGACCGGGGAGCTGTTTTTT. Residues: CASSSVQVVTGELFF.

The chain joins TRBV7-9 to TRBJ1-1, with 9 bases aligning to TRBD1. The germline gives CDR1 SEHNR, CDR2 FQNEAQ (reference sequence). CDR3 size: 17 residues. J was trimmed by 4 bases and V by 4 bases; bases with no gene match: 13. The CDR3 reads CASSYPPGQGDGTEAFF. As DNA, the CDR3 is TGTGCCAGCAGCTATCCACCGGGACAGGGAGATGGCACTGAAGCTTTCTTT.

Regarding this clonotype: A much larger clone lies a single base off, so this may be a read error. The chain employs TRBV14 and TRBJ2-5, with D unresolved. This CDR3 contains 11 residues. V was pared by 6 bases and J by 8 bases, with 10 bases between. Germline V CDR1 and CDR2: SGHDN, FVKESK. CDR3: CASRRGNTQYF. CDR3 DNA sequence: TGTGCCAGCAGACGAGGAAACACCCAGTACTTC.

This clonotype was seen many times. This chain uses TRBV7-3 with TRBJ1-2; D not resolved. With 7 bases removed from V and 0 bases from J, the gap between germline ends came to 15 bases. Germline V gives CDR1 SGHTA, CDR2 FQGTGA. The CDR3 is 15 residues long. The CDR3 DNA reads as TGTGCCAGCACCCCGGACGGAACCGCTAACTATGGCTACACCTTC. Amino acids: CASTPDGTANYGYTF. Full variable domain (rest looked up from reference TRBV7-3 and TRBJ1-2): GAGVSQTPSNKVTEKGKYVELRCDPISGHTALYWYRQSLGQGPEFLIYFQGTGAADDSGLPNDRFFAVRPEGSVSTLKIQRTERGDSAVYLCASTPDGTANYGYTFGSGTRLTVV.

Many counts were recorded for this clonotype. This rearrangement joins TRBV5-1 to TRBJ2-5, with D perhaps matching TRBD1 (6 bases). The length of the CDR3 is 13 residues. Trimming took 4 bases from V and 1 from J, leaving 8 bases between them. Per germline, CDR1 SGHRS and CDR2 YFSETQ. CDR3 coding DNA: TGCGCCAGCAGCCGGGACACCCAAGAGACCCAGTACTTC. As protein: CASSRDTQETQYF. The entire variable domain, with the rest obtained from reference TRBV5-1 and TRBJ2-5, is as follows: KAGVTQTPRYLIKTRGQQVTLSCSPISGHRSVSWYQQTPGQGLQFLFEYFSETQRNKGNFPGRFSGRQFSNSRSEMNVSTLELGDSALYLCASSRDTQETQYFGPGTRLLVL.

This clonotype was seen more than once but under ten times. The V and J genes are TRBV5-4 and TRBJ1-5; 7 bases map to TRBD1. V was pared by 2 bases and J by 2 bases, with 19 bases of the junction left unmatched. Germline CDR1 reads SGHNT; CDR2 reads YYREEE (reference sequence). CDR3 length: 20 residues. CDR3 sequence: CASSLFGPNRGGLGNQPQHF. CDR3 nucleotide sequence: TGTGCCAGCAGCTTATTCGGACCGAACAGGGGAGGATTAGGCAATCAGCCCCAGCATTTT.

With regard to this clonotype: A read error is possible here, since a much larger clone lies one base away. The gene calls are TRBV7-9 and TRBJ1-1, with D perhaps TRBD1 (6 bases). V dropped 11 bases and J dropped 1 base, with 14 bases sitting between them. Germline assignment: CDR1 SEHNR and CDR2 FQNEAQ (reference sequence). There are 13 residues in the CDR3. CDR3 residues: CAGAGATNTEAFF. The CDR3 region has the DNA TGTGCCGGCGCGGGGGCTACGAACACTGAAGCTTTCTTT.

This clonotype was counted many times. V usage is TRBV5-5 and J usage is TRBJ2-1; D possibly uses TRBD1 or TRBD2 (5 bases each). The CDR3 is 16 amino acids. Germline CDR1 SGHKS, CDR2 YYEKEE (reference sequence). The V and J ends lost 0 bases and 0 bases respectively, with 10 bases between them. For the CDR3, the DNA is TGTGCCAGCAGCTTGGTGGGGGACCCCTCCTACAATGAGCAGTTCTTC. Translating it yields CASSLVGDPSYNEQFF.

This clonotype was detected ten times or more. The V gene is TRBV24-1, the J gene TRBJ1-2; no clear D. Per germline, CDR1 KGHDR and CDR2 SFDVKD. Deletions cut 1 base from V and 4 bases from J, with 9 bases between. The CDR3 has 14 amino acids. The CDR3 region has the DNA TGTGCCACCAGTGATTTTCGCATAAGCTATGGCTACACCTTC. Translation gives CATSDFRISYGYTF.

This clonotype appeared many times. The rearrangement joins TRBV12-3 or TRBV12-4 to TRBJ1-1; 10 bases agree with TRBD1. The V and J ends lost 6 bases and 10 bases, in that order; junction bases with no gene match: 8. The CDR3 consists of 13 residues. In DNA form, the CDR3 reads TGTGCCAGCAGACGTGACAGGGGGCGAACAGCTTTCTTT. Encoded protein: CASRRDRGRTAFF.

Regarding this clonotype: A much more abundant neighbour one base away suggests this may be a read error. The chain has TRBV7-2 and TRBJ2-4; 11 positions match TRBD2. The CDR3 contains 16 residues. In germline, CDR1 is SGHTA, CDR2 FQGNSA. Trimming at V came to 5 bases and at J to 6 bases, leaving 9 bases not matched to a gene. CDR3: CASSLTSGSELNIQYF. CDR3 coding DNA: TGTGCCAGCAGCCTCACTAGCGGGAGCGAATTAAACATTCAGTACTTC.

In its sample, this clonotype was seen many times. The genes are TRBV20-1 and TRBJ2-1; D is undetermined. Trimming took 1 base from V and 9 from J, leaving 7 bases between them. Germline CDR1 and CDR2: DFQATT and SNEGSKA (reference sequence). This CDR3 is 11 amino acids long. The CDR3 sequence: CSARADREQFF. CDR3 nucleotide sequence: TGCAGTGCTAGAGCGGACCGTGAGCAGTTCTTC.

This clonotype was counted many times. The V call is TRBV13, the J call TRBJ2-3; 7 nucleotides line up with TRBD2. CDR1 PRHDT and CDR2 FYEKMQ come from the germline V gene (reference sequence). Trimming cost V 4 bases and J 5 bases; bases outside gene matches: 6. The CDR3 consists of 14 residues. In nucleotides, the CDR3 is TGTGCCAGCAGCTCTACTAGCGTAGTAGATACGCAGTATTTT. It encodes CASSSTSVVDTQYF.

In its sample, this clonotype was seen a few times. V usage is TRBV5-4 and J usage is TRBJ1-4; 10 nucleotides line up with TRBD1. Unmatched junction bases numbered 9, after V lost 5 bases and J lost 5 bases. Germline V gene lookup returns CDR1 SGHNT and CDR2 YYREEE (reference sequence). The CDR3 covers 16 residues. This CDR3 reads CASSFNPGQGNEKLFF. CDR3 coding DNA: TGTGCCAGCAGTTTTAATCCGGGACAGGGGAATGAAAAACTGTTTTTT.

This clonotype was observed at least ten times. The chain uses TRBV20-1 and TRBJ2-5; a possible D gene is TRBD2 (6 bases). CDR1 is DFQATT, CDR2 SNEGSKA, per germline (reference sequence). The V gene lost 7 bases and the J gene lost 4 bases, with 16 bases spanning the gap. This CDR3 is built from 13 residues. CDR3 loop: CSVAGTSPETQYF. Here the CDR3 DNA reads TGCAGTGTTGCTGGGACTTCCCCAGAGACCCAGTACTTC.

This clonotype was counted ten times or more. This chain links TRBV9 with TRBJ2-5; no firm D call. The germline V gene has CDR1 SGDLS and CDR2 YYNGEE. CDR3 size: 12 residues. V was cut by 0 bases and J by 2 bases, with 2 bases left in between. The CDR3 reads CASSVEQETQYF. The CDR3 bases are TGTGCCAGCAGCGTAGAGCAAGAGACCCAGTACTTC.

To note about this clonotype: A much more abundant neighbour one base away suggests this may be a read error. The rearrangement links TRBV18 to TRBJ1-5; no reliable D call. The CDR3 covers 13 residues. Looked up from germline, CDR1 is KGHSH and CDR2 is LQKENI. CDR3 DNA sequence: TGTGCCAGCTCGTGGGAGAGCAAACAGCCCCAGCATTTT. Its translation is CASSWESKQPQHF.

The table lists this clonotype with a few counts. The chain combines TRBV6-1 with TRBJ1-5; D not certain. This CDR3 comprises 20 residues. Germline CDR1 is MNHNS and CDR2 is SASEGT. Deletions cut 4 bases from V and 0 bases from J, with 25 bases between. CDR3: CASSAKWRSAHGYSNQPQHF. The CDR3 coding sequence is TGTGCCAGCAGTGCGAAGTGGCGATCGGCCCATGGATATAGCAATCAGCCCCAGCATTTT.

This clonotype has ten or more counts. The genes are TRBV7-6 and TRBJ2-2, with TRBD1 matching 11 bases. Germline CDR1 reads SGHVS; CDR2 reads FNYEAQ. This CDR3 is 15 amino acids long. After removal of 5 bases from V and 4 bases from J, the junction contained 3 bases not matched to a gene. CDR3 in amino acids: CASSVGTGGTGELFF. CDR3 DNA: TGTGCCAGCAGCGTGGGGACAGGGGGCACCGGGGAGCTGTTTTTT.

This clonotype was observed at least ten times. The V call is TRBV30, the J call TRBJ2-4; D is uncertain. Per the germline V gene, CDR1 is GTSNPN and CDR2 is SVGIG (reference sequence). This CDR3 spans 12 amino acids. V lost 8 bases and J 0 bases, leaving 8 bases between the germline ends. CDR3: CALNLAKNIQYF. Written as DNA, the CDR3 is TGTGCCCTTAACCTAGCCAAAAACATTCAGTACTTC.

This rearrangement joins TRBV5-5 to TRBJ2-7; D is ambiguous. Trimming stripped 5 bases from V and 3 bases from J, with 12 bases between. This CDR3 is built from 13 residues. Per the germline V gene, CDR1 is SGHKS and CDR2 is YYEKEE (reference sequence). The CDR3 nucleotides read TGTGCCAGCAGGGCCGGTCTCCACTACGAGCAGTACGTC. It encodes CASRAGLHYEQYV.